Following are 21 T cell receptor beta chains from one sample sequenced in a study of blood T cell repertoires in COVID-19. TCRdb keeps only in-frame clones here, not all; method: immunoSEQ multiplex PCR. The table lists around 260,000 clones, more than 65% of them singletons, with 15% to 19% in the top ten. The sequenced material came from peripheral blood. The receptors were sampled from a person aged 70 to 79 with COVID-19, enrolled during active disease.

On this clone itself: At one end, the junction sequence differs from germline, possibly due to a read error. The V gene is TRBV27, the J gene TRBJ1-5; 8 nucleotides agree with TRBD1. The CDR3 runs 14 residues. Germline values: CDR1 MNHEY, CDR2 SMNVEV (reference sequence). CDR3 residues: CASSLSGGRQPQHF. The CDR3 DNA reads TGTGCCAGCAGCTTATCAGGGGGCCGTCAGCCCCAGCATTTT.

V usage is TRBV3-1 (or the pseudogene TRBV3-2) and J usage is TRBJ2-6; D call uncertain. The CDR3 contains 14 residues. Trimming stripped 4 bases from V and 3 bases from J, with 7 bases between. Germline values: CDR1 LGHDT, CDR2 YNNKEL (reference sequence). This CDR3 reads CASSLVSGANVLTF. CDR3 DNA sequence: TGTGCCAGCAGCCTGGTGAGTGGGGCCAACGTCCTGACTTTC.

This sequence joins TRBV3-1 (or the pseudogene TRBV3-2) and TRBJ2-3; 7 nucleotides line up with TRBD1. Losses at the gene ends were 0 bases for V and 7 bases for J; bases not matched to a gene: 7. The CDR3 contains 15 residues. The germline V gene has CDR1 LGHDT and CDR2 YNNKEL (reference sequence). The CDR3 sequence: CASSQDVGQSNTQYF. CDR3 nucleotides: TGTGCCAGCAGCCAAGACGTGGGACAGTCTAATACGCAGTATTTT.

This chain connects TRBV4-2 to TRBJ1-5, with 7 bases aligning to TRBD1. This CDR3 is built from 16 residues. Germline V CDR1 and CDR2: LGHNA, YNFKEQ. The junction had 9 bases not matched to a gene; V was cut back by 1 base and J by 6 bases. CDR3 sequence: CASSQGEGTVIQPQHF. Here the CDR3 DNA reads TGTGCCAGCAGCCAAGGAGAAGGGACAGTGATTCAGCCCCAGCATTTT.

This chain connects TRBV15 to TRBJ2-2; the D gene is possibly TRBD1 (6 bases). Germline CDR1 and CDR2: LNHNV and YYDKDF (reference sequence). The V gene lost 0 bases and the J gene lost 16 bases, with 15 bases spanning the gap. This CDR3 has 13 amino acids. The CDR3 region has the DNA TGTGCCACCAGCAGAGATCAGGACGAGACAGGGTTTTTT. Protein sequence: CATSRDQDETGFF.

J is TRBJ1-1 and V is TRBV28; D possibly corresponds to TRBD1 (5 bases). The CDR3 is made up of 15 amino acids. The germline gives CDR1 MDHEN, CDR2 SYDVKM. V was shortened by 2 bases and J by 0 bases, with 10 bases between the two germline ends. CDR3 in DNA: TGTGCCAGCAGTTTAACCGGGGGATTGAACACTGAAGCTTTCTTT. As protein: CASSLTGGLNTEAFF.

The rearrangement uses TRBV7-9 and TRBJ1-3; D possibly corresponds to TRBD1 (6 bases). The CDR3 is made up of 14 amino acids. CDR1 SEHNR and CDR2 FQNEAQ come from the germline V gene (reference sequence). Trimming pared 4 bases from V and 4 bases from J, leaving 11 bases between. The CDR3 region has the DNA TGTGCCAGCAGCTCAGGGGTCGGAGGAAACACCATATATTTT. This gives the protein CASSSGVGGNTIYF.

Concerning this clone itself: This CDR3 is also generated by other DNA sequences in the sample. V is TRBV28 and J is TRBJ2-5; 10 bases fit TRBD2. J gave up 3 bases and V 2 bases, and 3 bases lay outside the gene matches. Germline CDR1 is MDHEN and CDR2 is SYDVKM. The CDR3 runs to 15 residues. CDR3: CASSLVLAGEETQYF. In nucleotides, the CDR3 is TGTGCCAGCAGTTTAGTGCTAGCGGGGGAAGAGACCCAGTACTTC.

This chain connects TRBV6-2 or TRBV6-3 to TRBJ2-2, with 10 bases matching TRBD2. Germline CDR1 MNHEY, CDR2 SVGEGT. There are 17 residues in the CDR3. J was trimmed by 2 bases and V by 1 base; bases with no gene match: 4. CDR3 in DNA: TGTGCCAGCAGTTACTGGTCTAGCGGGGGAAACACCGGGGAGCTGTTTTTT. Residues: CASSYWSSGGNTGELFF.

This CDR3 is CASSPPKGQGDSPLHF. The CDR3 bases are TGTGCCAGCTCACCACCCAAGGGACAGGGTGACTCACCCCTCCACTTT. The chain has TRBV18 and TRBJ1-6, with 9 bases lining up with TRBD1. The CDR3 is 16 residues long. The trim removed 0 bases at V and 10 bases at J, leaving 7 bases unmatched. CDR1 KGHSH and CDR2 LQKENI come from the germline V gene.

The V gene is TRBV5-1, the J gene TRBJ2-4, with TRBD1 as a possible D gene (6 bases). Trimming shortened V by 4 bases and J by 3 bases, and 20 bases separated the two germline ends. CDR1 SGHRS and CDR2 YFSETQ come from the germline V gene. The CDR3 length is 17 residues. The CDR3 loop reads CASSLGYRELGKNIQYF. The CDR3 nucleotides read TGCGCCAGCAGCCTAGGGTACAGGGAACTAGGCAAAAACATTCAGTACTTC. The variable domain in full, completed from reference TRBV5-1 and TRBJ2-4, reads KAGVTQTPRYLIKTRGQQVTLSCSPISGHRSVSWYQQTPGQGLQFLFEYFSETQRNKGNFPGRFSGRQFSNSRSEMNVSTLELGDSALYLCASSLGYRELGKNIQYFGAGTRLSVL.

This clone was seen a single time. V gene TRBV7-2 combines with J gene TRBJ1-1; 7 bases match TRBD1. CDR3 length: 13 amino acids. Trimming at V came to 11 bases and at J to 6 bases, leaving 12 bases not matched to a gene. CDR1 and CDR2 from the germline V gene are SGHTA and FQGNSA. CDR3 DNA: TGTGCCCTAAAGAGACAGGGTGAAGCTGAAGCTTTCTTT. It encodes CALKRQGEAEAFF.

The chain employs TRBV27 and TRBJ2-1; 8 bases are a match to TRBD1. Per germline, CDR1 MNHEY and CDR2 SMNVEV (reference sequence). J was trimmed by 2 bases and V by 5 bases; bases with no gene match: 5. This CDR3 contains 15 residues. The CDR3 DNA sequence: TGTGCCAGCAGTAAGACAGGGGTCCCCTACAATGAGCAGTTCTTC. Residues: CASSKTGVPYNEQFF.

The chain is built from TRBV30 and TRBJ2-2, with D tentatively TRBD2 (5 bases). From germline, CDR1 is GTSNPN and CDR2 SVGIG (reference sequence). Trimming cost V 3 bases and J 0 bases, with 14 bases left between them. The CDR3 runs to 16 residues. Here the CDR3 reads CAWSGGSRANTGELFF. In DNA form, the CDR3 reads TGTGCCTGGAGCGGCGGGTCGCGGGCGAACACCGGGGAGCTGTTTTTT.

V is TRBV19 and J is TRBJ1-5; D unresolved. The CDR3 spans 13 residues. The V end was cut by 5 bases, the J end by 6 bases, with 11 bases between. Germline-derived CDR1 and CDR2 are LNHDA and SQIVND (reference sequence). The CDR3 nucleotides read TGTGCCAGTAGTCTGGGCTTCGGTCAGCCCCAGCATTTT. This translates into CASSLGFGQPQHF.

V is TRBV19 and J is TRBJ1-5, with 8 bases fitting TRBD1. The germline CDR1 and CDR2 sequences are LNHDA and SQIVND (reference sequence). The CDR3 length is 13 residues. Unmatched junction bases numbered 4, after V lost 5 bases and J lost 7 bases. In DNA, the CDR3 is TGTGCCAGTAGTTCGACAGGGGAACAGCCCCAGCATTTT. Translated, it gives CASSSTGEQPQHF.

This chain connects TRBV20-1 to TRBJ2-3; 8 bases fit TRBD2. Germline CDR1 is DFQATT and CDR2 is SNEGSKA (reference sequence). The length of the CDR3 is 15 residues. Germline trimming cut 3 bases from V and 4 bases from J; bases unmatched to any gene: 9. The CDR3 DNA reads as TGCAGTGCTAGTCCCCAGTCGGGGGGGCCAGATACGCAGTATTTT. This translates into CSASPQSGGPDTQYF.

J is TRBJ2-7 and V is TRBV6-2 or TRBV6-3; 9 bases align to TRBD2. The CDR3 is 16 amino acids. The ends lost 5 bases at V and 2 bases at J; junction bases unmatched: 10. The germline V gene has CDR1 MNHEY and CDR2 SVGEGT. The CDR3 here is CASSTRAGGTPYEQYF. The CDR3 bases are TGTGCCAGCAGTACCCGAGCGGGAGGCACCCCCTACGAGCAGTACTTC.

The genes are TRBV18 and TRBJ1-2, with D hard to call. The CDR3 totals 16 residues. Deletions cut 4 bases from V and 8 bases from J, with 23 bases between. Germline V gives CDR1 KGHSH, CDR2 LQKENI. This chain's CDR3 is CASSRGVGGNQYGYTF. As DNA, the CDR3 is TGTGCCAGCTCACGTGGAGTCGGAGGGAATCAGTACGGCTACACCTTC. Full variable domain (remainder filled in from reference TRBV18 and TRBJ1-2): NAGVMQNPRHLVRRRGQEARLRCSPMKGHSHVYWYRQLPEEGLKFMVYLQKENIIDESGMPKERFSAEFPKEGPSILRIQQVVRGDSAAYFCASSRGVGGNQYGYTFGSGTRLTVV.

J is TRBJ2-1 and V is TRBV6-1, with 9 positions matching TRBD2. The CDR3 totals 15 residues. Trimming removed 2 bases from V and 3 bases from J; junction bases left unmatched: 2. The germline V gene encodes CDR1 MNHNS and CDR2 SASEGT. CDR3 amino acids: CASSEISGGYNEQFF. In nucleotides, the CDR3 is TGTGCCAGCAGTGAAATTAGCGGGGGCTACAATGAGCAGTTCTTC.

The V call is TRBV28, the J call TRBJ1-5; D possibly corresponds to TRBD1 (5 bases). Looked up from germline, CDR1 is MDHEN and CDR2 is SYDVKM. The CDR3 has 17 amino acids. Trimming shortened V by 3 bases and J by 0 bases, and 15 bases separated the two germline ends. The CDR3 loop reads CASSFSSGHSSNQPQHF. As DNA, the CDR3 is TGTGCCAGCAGTTTCTCCTCTGGACACAGTAGCAATCAGCCCCAGCATTTT.